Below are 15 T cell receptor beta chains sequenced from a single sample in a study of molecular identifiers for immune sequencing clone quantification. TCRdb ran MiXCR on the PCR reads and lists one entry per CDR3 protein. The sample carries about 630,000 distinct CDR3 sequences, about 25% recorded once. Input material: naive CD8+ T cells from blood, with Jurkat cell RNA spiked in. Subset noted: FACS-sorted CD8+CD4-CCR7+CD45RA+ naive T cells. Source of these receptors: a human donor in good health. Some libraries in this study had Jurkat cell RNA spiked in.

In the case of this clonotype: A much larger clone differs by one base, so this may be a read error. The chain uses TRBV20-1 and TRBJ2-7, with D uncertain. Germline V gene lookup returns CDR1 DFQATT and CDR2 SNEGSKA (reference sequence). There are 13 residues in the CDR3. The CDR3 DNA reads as TGCAGTGCTAGATTCCCCCGAACGTACGAGCGGTACTTC. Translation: CSARFPRTYERYF.

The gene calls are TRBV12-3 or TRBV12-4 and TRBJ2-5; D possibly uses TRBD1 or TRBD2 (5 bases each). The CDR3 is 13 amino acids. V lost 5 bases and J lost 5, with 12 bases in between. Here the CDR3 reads CASSLGVVETQYF. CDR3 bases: TGTGCCAGCAGTCTGGGGGTTGTCGAGACCCAGTACTTC.

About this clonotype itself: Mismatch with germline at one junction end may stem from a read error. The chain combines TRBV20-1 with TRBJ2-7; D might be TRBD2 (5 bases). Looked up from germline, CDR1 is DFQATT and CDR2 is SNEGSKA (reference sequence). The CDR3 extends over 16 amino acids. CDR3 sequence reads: CSAGDNVGSGSYEQYF. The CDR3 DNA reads TGCAGTGCTGGAGATAATGTTGGAAGCGGCTCCTACGAGCAGTACTTC.

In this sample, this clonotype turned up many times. Here the CDR3 DNA reads TGCGCCAGCAGCTTCAGCGGATTCACAGATACGCAGTATTTT. This encodes CASSFSGFTDTQYF. J is TRBJ2-3 and V is TRBV5-1; D may be TRBD2 (5 bases). The germline V gene has CDR1 SGHRS and CDR2 YFSETQ. V was pared by 2 bases and J by 2 bases, with 9 bases between. There are 14 residues in the CDR3.

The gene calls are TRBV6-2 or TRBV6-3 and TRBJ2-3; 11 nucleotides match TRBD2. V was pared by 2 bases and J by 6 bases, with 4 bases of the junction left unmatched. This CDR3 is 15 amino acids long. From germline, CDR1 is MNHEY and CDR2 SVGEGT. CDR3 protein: CASSYVASGGDTQYF. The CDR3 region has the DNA TGTGCCAGCAGTTACGTAGCTAGCGGGGGGGATACGCAGTATTTT.

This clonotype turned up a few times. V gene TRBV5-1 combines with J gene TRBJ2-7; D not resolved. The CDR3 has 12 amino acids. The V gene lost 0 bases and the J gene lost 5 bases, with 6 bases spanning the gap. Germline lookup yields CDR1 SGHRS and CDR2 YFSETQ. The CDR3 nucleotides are TGCGCCAGCAGCTTGGCCCCCAACGAGCAGTACTTC. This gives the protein CASSLAPNEQYF.

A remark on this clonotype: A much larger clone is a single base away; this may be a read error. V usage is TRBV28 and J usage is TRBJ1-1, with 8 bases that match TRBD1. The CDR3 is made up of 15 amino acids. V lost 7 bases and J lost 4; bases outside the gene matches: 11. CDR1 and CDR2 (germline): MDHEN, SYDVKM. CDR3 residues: CASNHPRGPGTEAFF. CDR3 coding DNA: TGTGCCAGCAATCACCCCAGGGGGCCGGGCACTGAAGCTTTCTTT.

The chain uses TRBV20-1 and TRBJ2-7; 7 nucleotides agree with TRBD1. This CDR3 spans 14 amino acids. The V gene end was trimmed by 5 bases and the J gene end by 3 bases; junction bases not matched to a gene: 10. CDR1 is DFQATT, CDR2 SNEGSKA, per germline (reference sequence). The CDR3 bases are TGCAGTGCTGGAGCCCGGACAGGCAGCTACGAGCAGTACTTC. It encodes CSAGARTGSYEQYF.

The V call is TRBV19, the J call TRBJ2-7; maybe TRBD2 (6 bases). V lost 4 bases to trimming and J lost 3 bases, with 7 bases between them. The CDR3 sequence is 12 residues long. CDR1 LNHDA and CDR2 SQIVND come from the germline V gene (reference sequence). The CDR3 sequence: CASSKTSYEQYF. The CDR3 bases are TGTGCCAGTAGTAAGACTAGCTACGAGCAGTACTTC.

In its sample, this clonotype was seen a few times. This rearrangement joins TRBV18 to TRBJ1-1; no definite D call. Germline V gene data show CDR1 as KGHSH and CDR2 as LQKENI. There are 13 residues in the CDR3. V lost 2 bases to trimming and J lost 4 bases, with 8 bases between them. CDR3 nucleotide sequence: TGTGCCAGCTCACCATCGGAGGGCACTGAAGCTTTCTTT. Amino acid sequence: CASSPSEGTEAFF.

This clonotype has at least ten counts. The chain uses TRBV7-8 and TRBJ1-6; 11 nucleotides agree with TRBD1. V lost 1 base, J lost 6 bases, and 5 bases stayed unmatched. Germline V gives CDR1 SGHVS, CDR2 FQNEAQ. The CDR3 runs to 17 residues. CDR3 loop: CASSLEGQGVGNSPLHF. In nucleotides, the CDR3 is TGTGCCAGCAGCTTAGAGGGACAGGGGGTGGGTAATTCACCCCTCCACTTT.

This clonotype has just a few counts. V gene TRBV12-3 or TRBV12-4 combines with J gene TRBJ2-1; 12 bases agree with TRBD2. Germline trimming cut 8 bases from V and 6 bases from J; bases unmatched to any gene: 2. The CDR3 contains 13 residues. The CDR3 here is CASRLAGANEQFF. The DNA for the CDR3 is TGTGCCAGCCGACTAGCGGGAGCCAATGAGCAGTTCTTC.

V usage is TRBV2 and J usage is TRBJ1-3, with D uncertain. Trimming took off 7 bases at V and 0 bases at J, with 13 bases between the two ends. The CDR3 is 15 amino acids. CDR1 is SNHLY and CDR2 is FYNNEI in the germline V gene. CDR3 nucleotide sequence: TGTGCCAGCATAGGAACGTTGAGCTCTGGAAACACCATATATTTT. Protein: CASIGTLSSGNTIYF.

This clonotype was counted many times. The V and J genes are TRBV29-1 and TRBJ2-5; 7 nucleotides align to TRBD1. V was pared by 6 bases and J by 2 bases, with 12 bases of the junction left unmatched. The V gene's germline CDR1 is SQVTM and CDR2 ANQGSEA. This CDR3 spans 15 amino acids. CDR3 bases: TGCAGCGTGGTCACTGGACAGGCCATTCAAGAGACCCAGTACTTC. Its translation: CSVVTGQAIQETQYF.

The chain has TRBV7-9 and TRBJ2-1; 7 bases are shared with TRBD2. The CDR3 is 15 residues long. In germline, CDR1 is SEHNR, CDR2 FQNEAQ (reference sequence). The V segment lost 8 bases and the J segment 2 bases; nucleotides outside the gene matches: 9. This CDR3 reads CASLLGEGPYNEQFF. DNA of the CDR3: TGTGCCAGCCTGCTTGGGGAGGGCCCCTACAATGAGCAGTTCTTC.